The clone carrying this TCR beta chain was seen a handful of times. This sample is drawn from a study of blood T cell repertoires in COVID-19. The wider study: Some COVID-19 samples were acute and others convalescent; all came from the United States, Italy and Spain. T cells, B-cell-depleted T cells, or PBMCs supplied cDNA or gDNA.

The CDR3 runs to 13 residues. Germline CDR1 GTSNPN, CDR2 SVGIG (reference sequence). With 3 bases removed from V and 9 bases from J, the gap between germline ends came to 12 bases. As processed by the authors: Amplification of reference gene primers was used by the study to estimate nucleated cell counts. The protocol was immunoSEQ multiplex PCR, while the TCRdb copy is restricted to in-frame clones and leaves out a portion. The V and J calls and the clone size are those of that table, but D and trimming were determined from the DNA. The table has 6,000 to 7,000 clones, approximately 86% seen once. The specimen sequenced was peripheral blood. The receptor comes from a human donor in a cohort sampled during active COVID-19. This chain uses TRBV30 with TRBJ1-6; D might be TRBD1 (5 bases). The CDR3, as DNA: TGTGCCTGGAGGTCAGGGCTATTTTCACCCCTCCACTTT. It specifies CAWRSGLFSPLHF.